Listed below are T cell receptor beta chains from one sample, sequenced in a study of OX40 agonist ivuxolimab in advanced cancers. Profiling relied on immunoSEQ multiplex PCR, and the TCRdb table lists in-frame clones only, not all of them. The sample yields under 90,000 clones, over 85% seen once. The material was CD4+ or CD8+ T cells sorted from blood, obtained in a trial of the OX40 agonist ivuxolimab. All receptors come from an adult with an advanced solid tumor such as melanoma, head and neck, liver or kidney cancer. Both conserved end residues are part of each CDR3. A D gene is named only where the DNA matches it firmly.

CASSPPPAGETQYF TRBV18 NA
CASSFGLTNEKLFF TRBV5-1 NA
CASRRDSSSGNTIYF TRBV6-5 TRBD1
CASSRTGESNQPQHF TRBV19 NA
CASSSGVLASPLHF TRBV5-8 NA
CASSQDKLPSYEQYF TRBV4-3 NA
CASRRDTEAFF TRBV6-1 NA
CASSELPGLDEKLFF TRBV5-5 NA
CAWSSTDYNEQFF TRBV30 NA
CASRTGGNTGELFF TRBV10-2 TRBD1
CASSIPTGQPQHF TRBV19 NA
CASSQDYAGQPYSGANVLTF TRBV4-3 NA
CASSLGPGGEQFF TRBV19 TRBD2
CASSRGTSVGTDTQYF TRBV4-3 TRBD2
CASSPGGLSGRDYNEQFF TRBV19 TRBD2
CASSSGQPSYTEAFF TRBV19 NA
CATGGQGSGYTF TRBV6-5 TRBD1
CASCDTDRADTQYF TRBV7-9 TRBD1
CASSIGLAPDTQYF TRBV19 TRBD2
CAISDKGSGDGYTF TRBV10-3 NA
CASSPLAGGSYEQYF TRBV5-1 TRBD2
CASSLEGLGTDTQYF TRBV27 TRBD2
CASSTNGETQYF TRBV7-7 NA
CASSLSVGQRNEQFF TRBV28 NA
CASSPEGGNTIYF TRBV4-3 NA
CASSPKETQYF TRBV18 NA
CASSGGQGYIQYF TRBV9 TRBD1
CASSVHPPGETQYF TRBV9 NA
CASSLDGGGIYEQYF TRBV7-2 NA
CASSFSGTAHSGNTIYF TRBV11-2 TRBD1
CASSLGQGAYNEQFF TRBV7-8 TRBD1
CASSEIAGGLHF TRBV2 TRBD2
CASKREGGYTF TRBV6-5 NA
CSARGPGELFF TRBV20-1 NA
CARGRGNNSPLHF TRBV30 NA
CASSLTVGTPLPSTDTQYF TRBV27 NA
CASSLQGQSVGYGYTF TRBV4-3 NA
CASSPASGGASYNEQFF TRBV18 TRBD2
CSVAGGFDEQYF TRBV29-1 TRBD1
CASSRGEENTEAFF TRBV7-9 NA